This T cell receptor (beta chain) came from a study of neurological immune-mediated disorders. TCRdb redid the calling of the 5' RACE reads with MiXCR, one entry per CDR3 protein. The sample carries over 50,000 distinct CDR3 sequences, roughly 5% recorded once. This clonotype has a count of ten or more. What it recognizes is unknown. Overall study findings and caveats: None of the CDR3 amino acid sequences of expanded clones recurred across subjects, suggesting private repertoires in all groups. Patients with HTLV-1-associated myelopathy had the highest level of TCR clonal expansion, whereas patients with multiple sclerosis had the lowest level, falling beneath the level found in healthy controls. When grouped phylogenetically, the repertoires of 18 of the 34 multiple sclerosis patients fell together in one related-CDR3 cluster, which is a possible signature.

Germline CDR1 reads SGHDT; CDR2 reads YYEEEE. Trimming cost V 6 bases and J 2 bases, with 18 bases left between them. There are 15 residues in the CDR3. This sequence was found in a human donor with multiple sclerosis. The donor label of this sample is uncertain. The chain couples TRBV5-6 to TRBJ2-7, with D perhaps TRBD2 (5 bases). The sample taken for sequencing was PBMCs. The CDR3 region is CASTPHGGGPYEQYF. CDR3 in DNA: TGTGCCAGCACCCCGCACGGAGGTGGCCCCTACGAGCAGTACTTC.